The 29 T cell receptor beta chains reported below all come from one sample, sequenced in a study of blood T cell repertoires in COVID-19. TCRdb keeps only in-frame clones here, not all; method: immunoSEQ multiplex PCR. This sample has 200,000 to 250,000 clones; about 88% occur once, and the top ten carry 18%. The sample consisted of peripheral blood. The source of these receptors is a man aged 50-59 years with COVID-19, enrolled during active disease.

This clone was counted once. The gene calls are TRBV28 and TRBJ2-1, with D unclear. In germline, CDR1 is MDHEN, CDR2 SYDVKM. This CDR3 contains 14 residues. The V gene lost 6 bases and the J gene lost 5 bases, with 14 bases spanning the gap. CDR3 sequence reads: CASSQQPKNNEQFF. In nucleotides, the CDR3 is TGTGCCAGCAGCCAACAGCCTAAAAACAATGAGCAGTTCTTC.

The gene calls are TRBV10-3 and TRBJ1-3, with D maybe TRBD1 (6 bases). Germline V CDR1 and CDR2: ENHRY, SYGVKD. The CDR3 has 13 residues. V lost 11 bases and J 0 bases, leaving 11 bases between the germline ends. The CDR3 DNA is TGTGCCGCGACAGGACTCTCTGGAAACACCATATATTTT. Protein: CAATGLSGNTIYF.

The gene calls are TRBV6-6 and TRBJ2-7; D possibly corresponds to TRBD1 (7 bases). V was pared by 2 bases and J by 5 bases, with 13 bases between. There are 14 residues in the CDR3. CDR1 is MNHNY and CDR2 is SVGAGI in the germline V gene (reference sequence). For the CDR3, the DNA is TGTGCCAGCAGTTACCCGACAGGGAGGAACGAGCAGTACTTC. Protein: CASSYPTGRNEQYF.

The chain links TRBV7-8 to TRBJ2-1, with D possibly TRBD1 on 5 matching bases. The CDR3 loop spans 16 amino acids. The V and J ends lost 2 bases and 6 bases respectively, with 17 bases between them. Germline V gene data show CDR1 as SGHVS and CDR2 as FQNEAQ. CDR3 loop: CASSLYQGPGANEQFF. The CDR3 DNA follows: TGTGCCAGCAGCTTATATCAGGGCCCCGGAGCCAATGAGCAGTTCTTC.

A few counts support this clone. This sequence joins TRBV14 and TRBJ1-2, with D perhaps TRBD1 (6 bases). V was shortened by 3 bases and J by 6 bases, with 17 bases between the two germline ends. This CDR3 is 15 amino acids long. Germline CDR1 SGHDN, CDR2 FVKESK. CDR3 loop: CASSHDRQGLNGYTF. The CDR3 nucleotides read TGTGCCAGCAGCCACGACAGGCAAGGATTGAATGGCTACACCTTC.

This clone was seen once. The V gene is TRBV18, the J gene TRBJ2-3; D is unclear. Germline V gene data show CDR1 as KGHSH and CDR2 as LQKENI. The CDR3 runs to 16 residues. V lost 2 bases and J 2 bases, leaving 14 bases between the germline ends. In nucleotides, the CDR3 is TGTGCCAGCTCACCAGAAGGATTCGGGTCCACAGATACGCAGTATTTT. It codes for CASSPEGFGSTDTQYF.

CDR3 sequence reads: CASSLESYSLNTEAFF. CDR3 bases: TGTGCCAGCAGCTTAGAGAGCTACAGTTTGAACACTGAAGCTTTCTTT. The V call is TRBV7-9, the J call TRBJ1-1; no clear D gene. The germline CDR1 and CDR2 sequences are SEHNR and FQNEAQ (reference sequence). Trimming removed 1 base at V and 0 bases at J, with 12 bases between. This CDR3 contains 16 residues.

The V gene is TRBV6-5, the J gene TRBJ2-7, with 10 bases lining up with TRBD2. Trimming took 6 bases from V and 3 from J; bases not matched to a gene: 8. The CDR3 totals 15 residues. Germline CDR1 and CDR2: MNHEY and SVGAGI. The CDR3 DNA sequence: TGTGCCAGCAGATACCTAGCGGGGGCCATCTACGAGCAGTACTTC. As protein: CASRYLAGAIYEQYF.

This chain connects TRBV18 to TRBJ2-3, with 7 bases identical to TRBD1. Unmatched junction bases numbered 8, after V lost 3 bases and J lost 2 bases. This CDR3 has 16 amino acids. The germline gives CDR1 KGHSH, CDR2 LQKENI. This chain's CDR3 is CASSPPRQGPTDTQYF. CDR3 coding DNA: TGTGCCAGCTCACCCCCTCGACAGGGACCCACAGATACGCAGTATTTT. Filled out from reference TRBV18 and TRBJ2-3, the complete variable domain reads NAGVMQNPRHLVRRRGQEARLRCSPMKGHSHVYWYRQLPEEGLKFMVYLQKENIIDESGMPKERFSAEFPKEGPSILRIQQVVRGDSAAYFCASSPPRQGPTDTQYFGPGTRLTVL.

CDR3 DNA: TGTGCCTGGAGTGTTTGGGCGCGGGACTATGGCTACACCTTC. It yields the protein CAWSVWARDYGYTF. The chain links TRBV30 to TRBJ1-2; D gene unclear. V was pared by 0 bases and J by 3 bases, with 11 bases between. There are 14 residues in the CDR3. Germline V gene data show CDR1 as GTSNPN and CDR2 as SVGIG (reference sequence).

This clone was seen only a few times. The gene calls are TRBV6-6 and TRBJ1-2; D is possibly TRBD1 (6 bases). The CDR3 sequence is 12 residues long. V gave up 7 bases and J gave up 8 bases, with 14 bases separating them. CDR1 is MNHNY and CDR2 is SVGAGI in the germline V gene (reference sequence). CDR3 DNA sequence: TGTGCCAGCATAGGAACAGGGAACGGCTACACCTTC. Translated: CASIGTGNGYTF.

The chain carries TRBV7-3 and TRBJ1-1; D might be TRBD1 (6 bases). Germline CDR1 and CDR2: SGHTA and FQGTGA. The CDR3 runs to 13 residues. Trimming shortened V by 3 bases and J by 5 bases, and 10 bases separated the two germline ends. The CDR3 nucleotides read TGTGCCAGCAGCTTGCAGGGGTATACTGAAGCTTTCTTT. Translated, it gives CASSLQGYTEAFF. Variable domain in full (rest from reference TRBV7-3 and TRBJ1-1): GAGVSQTPSNKVTEKGKYVELRCDPISGHTALYWYRQSLGQGPEFLIYFQGTGAADDSGLPNDRFFAVRPEGSVSTLKIQRTERGDSAVYLCASSLQGYTEAFFGQGTRLTVV.

The gene calls are TRBV5-1 and TRBJ1-5; TRBD1 matches 7 bases. The V gene end was trimmed by 0 bases and the J gene end by 5 bases; junction bases not matched to a gene: 5. CDR3 length: 15 residues. Germline V CDR1 and CDR2: SGHRS, YFSETQ. CDR3 DNA: TGCGCCAGCAGCTTGGAGACAGGGTCACATCAGCCCCAGCATTTT. Its protein is CASSLETGSHQPQHF.

This chain links TRBV4-1 with TRBJ1-5; D unclear. V was clipped by 6 bases and J by 4 bases, with 13 bases between them. This CDR3 contains 14 residues. CDR1 and CDR2 (germline): MGHRA, YSYEKL. CDR3 in DNA: TGCGCCAGCAGTGAGGCAGGAGGAAATCAGCCCCAGCATTTT. It translates to CASSEAGGNQPQHF.

This clone appeared a few times. This rearrangement joins TRBV28 to TRBJ1-3; maybe TRBD1 (6 bases). Germline V gene data show CDR1 as MDHEN and CDR2 as SYDVKM. V was cut by 6 bases and J by 0 bases, with 9 bases left in between. This CDR3 region has 14 residues. CDR3 sequence: CASRQGNSGNTIYF. Written as DNA, the CDR3 is TGTGCCAGCAGGCAGGGGAACTCTGGAAACACCATATATTTT.

The V call is TRBV7-9, the J call TRBJ2-7; tentative D call: TRBD1 (6 bases). CDR3 length: 14 amino acids. Germline-derived CDR1 and CDR2 are SEHNR and FQNEAQ (reference sequence). The V end was cut by 4 bases, the J end by 7 bases, with 17 bases between. In DNA form, the CDR3 reads TGTGCCAGCAGCTCGGGGATCAGGGGTTTTGAGCAGTACTTC. Protein: CASSSGIRGFEQYF. The full variable domain, completed using reference TRBV7-9 and TRBJ2-7, is DTGVSQNPRHKITKRGQNVTFRCDPISEHNRLYWYRQTLGQGPEFLTYFQNEAQLEKSRLLSDRFSAERPKGSFSTLEIQRTEQGDSAMYLCASSSGIRGFEQYFGPGTRLTVT.

This clone has just one count. This sequence joins TRBV19 and TRBJ2-7; D may be TRBD2 (6 bases). Germline V gene sequence: CDR1 LNHDA, CDR2 SQIVND (reference sequence). The CDR3 loop spans 13 amino acids. V was cut by 7 bases and J by 6 bases, with 16 bases left in between. Here the CDR3 reads CASKVTGGREQYF. The CDR3 DNA sequence: TGTGCCAGTAAGGTCACAGGAGGGCGCGAGCAGTACTTC.

The chain joins TRBV28 to TRBJ1-1; D gene ambiguous. The CDR3 runs 14 residues. CDR1 and CDR2 from the germline V gene are MDHEN and SYDVKM. The V end lost 6 bases, the J end lost 0 bases, and 11 bases lay between the germline ends. CDR3 sequence (DNA): TGTGCCAGCAGATCGCCGGGGATGAACACTGAAGCTTTCTTT. Residues: CASRSPGMNTEAFF. Full variable domain (remainder filled in from reference TRBV28 and TRBJ1-1): DVKVTQSSRYLVKRTGEKVFLECVQDMDHENMFWYRQDPGLGLRLIYFSYDVKMKEKGDIPEGYSVSREKKERFSLILESASTNQTSMYLCASRSPGMNTEAFFGQGTRLTVV.

This clone showed up just a few times. This rearrangement joins TRBV7-8 to TRBJ2-1; the D gene is possibly TRBD1 (5 bases). Germline V CDR1 and CDR2: SGHVS, FQNEAQ. V was shortened by 5 bases and J by 9 bases, with 17 bases between the two germline ends. The CDR3 contains 14 residues. DNA for the CDR3: TGTGCCAGCAGCCCTAGGACATCACCAGCTGAGCAGTTCTTC. It specifies CASSPRTSPAEQFF.

The V gene is TRBV5-5, the J gene TRBJ1-5, with D perhaps TRBD1 (6 bases). CDR3 length: 15 residues. V was cut by 2 bases and J by 0 bases, with 9 bases left in between. Germline values: CDR1 SGHKS, CDR2 YYEKEE (reference sequence). CDR3 protein: CASSLLQGSNQPQHF. CDR3 sequence (DNA): TGTGCCAGCAGCTTACTACAGGGTAGCAATCAGCCCCAGCATTTT.

For the CDR3, the DNA is TGTGCCAGCAGTCAGACAGGTGATCAGCCCCAGCATTTT. This gives the protein CASSQTGDQPQHF. This chain uses TRBV6-5 with TRBJ1-5; D may be TRBD1 (6 bases). The germline V gene encodes CDR1 MNHEY and CDR2 SVGAGI. V was pared by 5 bases and J by 5 bases, with 10 bases between. This CDR3 is 13 amino acids long.

The V and J genes are TRBV18 and TRBJ1-2, with 7 bases matching TRBD1. Trimming took 3 bases from V and 4 from J; bases not matched to a gene: 8. This CDR3 has 15 amino acids. The germline gives CDR1 KGHSH, CDR2 LQKENI. CDR3 sequence (DNA): TGTGCCAGCTCACCCCTAAGACAGGGAGTCTATGGCTACACCTTC. Translating gives CASSPLRQGVYGYTF. The variable domain in full, with the rest retrieved from reference TRBV18 and TRBJ1-2, is NAGVMQNPRHLVRRRGQEARLRCSPMKGHSHVYWYRQLPEEGLKFMVYLQKENIIDESGMPKERFSAEFPKEGPSILRIQQVVRGDSAAYFCASSPLRQGVYGYTFGSGTRLTVV.

This clone was seen only once. V is TRBV14 and J is TRBJ1-1; 10 bases are shared with TRBD1. The germline V gene has CDR1 SGHDN and CDR2 FVKESK. V lost 4 bases and J lost 11; bases outside the gene matches: 10. The CDR3 has 14 amino acids. The chain's CDR3 is CASSRGQGPTGAFF. As DNA, the CDR3 is TGTGCCAGCAGCCGGGGACAGGGGCCGACGGGGGCTTTCTTT.

This clone occurred a few times. The V call is TRBV11-2, the J call TRBJ2-3; 8 nucleotides line up with TRBD2. After removal of 3 bases from V and 0 bases from J, the junction contained 5 bases not matched to a gene. CDR1 is SGHAT, CDR2 FQNNGV, per germline. CDR3 length: 16 residues. The CDR3 here is CASSFISGASTDTQYF. The CDR3 DNA sequence: TGTGCCAGCAGCTTCATTAGCGGGGCAAGCACAGATACGCAGTATTTT.

In its sample, this clone was seen a few times. This chain uses TRBV5-1 with TRBJ1-5; a possible D gene is TRBD1 (5 bases). With 0 bases removed from V and 7 bases from J, the gap between germline ends came to 11 bases. The germline CDR1 and CDR2 sequences are SGHRS and YFSETQ. This CDR3 is 14 amino acids long. In DNA form, the CDR3 reads TGCGCCAGCAGCTTGGGAGGGGAGGGACAGCCCCAGCATTTT. Its protein product is CASSLGGEGQPQHF.

The CDR3 loop is CASSDGDNEQFF. In DNA form, the CDR3 reads TGTGCCAGCAGTGATGGAGACAATGAGCAGTTCTTC. The rearrangement joins TRBV2 to TRBJ2-1, with D unclear. The CDR3 has 12 amino acids. The germline CDR1 and CDR2 sequences are SNHLY and FYNNEI. Trimming took 3 bases from V and 5 from J, leaving 5 bases between them.

This clone has a single count. V gene TRBV11-1 combines with J gene TRBJ2-7, with 9 positions matching TRBD1. The CDR3 runs 14 residues. With 3 bases clipped from V and 6 bases from J, the junction kept 6 bases outside the gene matches. The germline gives CDR1 SGHAT, CDR2 FQDESV (reference sequence). CDR3 DNA: TGTGCCAGCAGCTTGGCCGGGACAGGGTCCGAGCAGTACTTC. Residues: CASSLAGTGSEQYF.

V is TRBV9 and J is TRBJ1-1; TRBD1 agrees at 12 bases. V was clipped by 0 bases and J by 4 bases; unmatched bases: 19. The CDR3 consists of 21 residues. Germline assignment: CDR1 SGDLS and CDR2 YYNGEE. CDR3 sequence (DNA): TGTGCCAGCAGCGTAGACCTCGGGACAGGGGGCTCGGGAGGGTTGGGCACTGAAGCTTTCTTT. This translates into CASSVDLGTGGSGGLGTEAFF.

This rearrangement joins TRBV3-1 (or the pseudogene TRBV3-2) to TRBJ2-7, with TRBD2 matching 12 bases. Germline assignment: CDR1 LGHDT and CDR2 YNNKEL (reference sequence). Unmatched junction bases numbered 10, after V lost 5 bases and J lost 5 bases. The CDR3 contains 16 residues. CDR3 nucleotide sequence: TGTGCCAGCAGCTTCTCTAGCGGGGGGGCTTTCCACGAGCAGTACTTC. It codes for CASSFSSGGAFHEQYF.